This T cell receptor beta chain originates from a study of blood T cell dynamics during melanoma immunotherapy. About the research overall: First-line therapy was either pembrolizumab or nivolumab with ipilimumab for metastatic melanoma.

A fixed DNA input of around 0.35 ug was used per bulk PBMC sample. Only in-frame clones appear in the TCRdb table, and some are missing; sequencing was by immunoSEQ multiplex PCR. Of 9,500 to 11,000 clones listed, roughly 90% were seen once; the top ten hold roughly 7%. As to time point: pre-treatment baseline. With 1 base clipped from V and 5 bases from J, the junction kept 7 bases outside the gene matches. Germline lookup yields CDR1 SEHNR and CDR2 FQNEAQ (reference sequence). This CDR3 spans 16 amino acids. The clonotype originates from a human donor with melanoma. The chain recombines TRBV7-9 with TRBJ2-7, with TRBD2 matching over 11 bases. Specimen: blood, collected from a patient treated with checkpoint blockade. CDR3 sequence reads: CASSLGLAGNRDEQYF. As DNA, the CDR3 is TGTGCCAGCAGCTTAGGACTAGCGGGAAATAGGGACGAGCAGTACTTC.